This TCR beta chain came from a study of T cells in localized non-small cell lung cancer. Measured with immunoSEQ multiplex PCR; TCRdb has only the in-frame clones, and not every one. The sample contains roughly 40,000 clones, 81% of which appear only once. The germline V gene has CDR1 LNHDA and CDR2 SQIVND (reference sequence). This CDR3 comprises 13 residues. Trimming removed 8 bases from V and 4 bases from J, with 14 bases in between. Notes on this clone: Its antigen is still unknown.

Study observations and caveats: Density of T cells in blood, when higher, went with longer overall survival. Adjacent lung was found to contain a median about 50 of the top 100 tumor clones. Uninvolved adjacent lung, not tumor, had the highest T cell clonality.

This receptor was obtained from a male donor aged 60 or over with stage II lung adenocarcinoma. The sample in question was peripheral blood mononuclear cells, obtained before any cancer treatment. V gene TRBV19 combines with J gene TRBJ1-1; D is perhaps TRBD1 (5 bases). This CDR3 reads CASCRGGGTEAFF. Here the CDR3 DNA reads TGTGCCAGTTGCCGGGGCGGGGGCACTGAAGCTTTCTTT. Supplemented by reference TRBV19 and TRBJ1-1, the full variable domain reads DGGITQSPKYLFRKEGQNVTLSCEQNLNHDAMYWYRQDPGQGLRLIYYSQIVNDFQKGDIAEGYSVSREKKESFPLTVTSAQKNPTAFYLCASCRGGGTEAFFGQGTRLTVV.